The sequence of this TCR beta chain was determined in a study of T cells in Graves' hyperthyroidism and ophthalmopathy. Turning to the study itself: Peripheral blood was drawn at first diagnosis, prior to all treatment.

RNA transcripts served as the template for amplifying TCR beta CDR3 regions. First-round RT-PCR targeting the TCR CDR3 was performed with the HTBI primer set. TCRdb re-called the multiplex PCR reads with MiXCR, one entry per CDR3 protein. In the table there are approximately 520,000 distinct CDR3 sequences, around 21% of which are singletons. The sample holds many counts of this clonotype. The CDR3 loop spans 17 amino acids. Germline V gene data show CDR1 as SGHAT and CDR2 as FQNNGV. V was shortened by 1 base and J by 3 bases, with 18 bases between the two germline ends. The chain joins TRBV11-2 to TRBJ1-1, with D unresolved. The TCR sequence derives from a man aged 18-30 years with Graves' hyperthyroidism. Material for sequencing was blood. For the CDR3, the DNA is TGTGCCAGCAGCTTAGGTCCAGCCCTCGGGGTCGACACTGAAGCTTTCTTT. It specifies CASSLGPALGVDTEAFF.